This T cell receptor (beta chain) was found in a study of early T cells in non-severe SARS-CoV-2 infection. Study overall: Chains were unpaired, as sequencing was done on bulk RNA from unsorted whole blood. The study's findings and limits: Matching with VDJdb favored anti-spike CD8 responses (missing private and CD4 specificities).

Note on this clonotype: Its antigen is unknown.

The library protocol tagged individual cDNA molecules with unique molecular identifiers. MiXCR, run by TCRdb on the 5' RACE reads, gives a single entry per CDR3 protein. The table includes around 80,000 distinct CDR3 sequences, over 9.5% detected once. The CDR3 has 16 residues. V was shortened by 6 bases and J by 0 bases, with 14 bases between the two germline ends. Germline CDR1 and CDR2: MDHEN and SYDVKM. The receptor's source is an adult who was a healthcare worker with PCR-confirmed SARS-CoV-2 infection or an uninfected control (not recorded which). The sequencing input was whole blood. The V and J genes are TRBV28 and TRBJ2-2, with unresolved D. The CDR3 DNA reads TGTGCCAGCAGCCGGACGCCGGGCACGAACACCGGGGAGCTGTTTTTT. Its protein is CASSRTPGTNTGELFF.